These T cell receptor beta chains were read from a single sample in a study of neurological immune-mediated disorders. TCRdb passed the 5' RACE reads through MiXCR, listing each CDR3 protein once. The sample yields tens of thousands of distinct CDR3 sequences, 3% to 3.5% seen once. The specimen sequenced was PBMCs. Receptors were obtained from a woman aged 60-70 years with multiple sclerosis. Both conserved end residues are part of each CDR3. The D gene is left open where the match is weak. Only part of the rows carry a size: once, few, many, or a class if the clone is expanded.

cdr3_aa cdr3_nt j_call v_call d_call clone_size
CASNTDRVAGELFF TGTGCCAGCAACACGGACAGGGTCGCCGGGGAGCTGTTTTTT TRBJ2-2 TRBV7-2 TRBD1 -
CASSPGPFYEQYF TGTGCCAGCAGCCCCGGGCCCTTTTACGAGCAGTACTTC TRBJ2-7 TRBV3-1 - many
CDSSKVSYEQYF TGTGACAGCAGCAAAGTTTCATACGAGCAGTACTTC TRBJ2-7 TRBV3-1 - few
CASSSTGASSSYNEQFF TGCGCCAGCAGCTCTACAGGGGCCTCGAGCTCCTACAATGAGCAGTTCTTC TRBJ2-1 TRBV5-1 TRBD1 many
CASSHGGSSTEAFF TGTGCCAGCAGCCACGGTGGAAGTAGCACTGAAGCTTTCTTT TRBJ1-1 TRBV7-6 - -
CSAREPGQGIFEQYF TGCAGTGCTAGAGAACCGGGACAGGGGATATTTGAGCAGTACTTC TRBJ2-7 TRBV20-1 TRBD1 many
CASSTRQGAHSNQPQHF TGTGCCAGCAGTACCCGACAGGGGGCTCATAGCAATCAGCCCCAGCATTTT TRBJ1-5 TRBV6-2/TRBV6-3 TRBD1 many
CASSLSLPTDTQYF TGCGCCAGCAGCTTGAGTCTTCCCACAGATACGCAGTATTTT TRBJ2-3 TRBV5-1 - many
CSAAGTSWSPLHF TGCAGTGCAGCGGGGACGTCTTGGTCACCCCTCCACTTT TRBJ1-6 TRBV20-1 - many
CSAAGHGVGGELFF TGCAGTGCAGCTGGGCACGGTGTCGGCGGGGAGCTGTTTTTT TRBJ2-2 TRBV20-1 - many
CASSLGTGWNEQFF TGCGCCAGCAGCTTGGGGACAGGGTGGAATGAGCAGTTCTTC TRBJ2-1 TRBV5-1 TRBD1 many